Given below is one T cell receptor beta chain in context. This sample was included in a study of blood T cell repertoires in COVID-19. V was clipped by 5 bases and J by 4 bases, with 14 bases between them. This CDR3 is built from 14 residues. CDR1 is SGHVS and CDR2 is FQNEAQ in the germline V gene. The data were produced by immunoSEQ multiplex PCR, yet TCRdb's version contains in-frame clones alone and is incomplete. The sample records more than 150,000 clones, 86% being singletons. The origin of this receptor is a woman in her seventies with acute or convalescent COVID-19. The rearrangement links TRBV7-8 to TRBJ2-5; D is perhaps TRBD1 (6 bases). The sequenced sample consisted of peripheral blood. Here the CDR3 reads CASSRNRVGETQYF. In DNA, the CDR3 is TGTGCCAGCAGCCGTAACAGGGTCGGAGAGACCCAGTACTTC. The full variable domain, in which reference TRBV7-8 and TRBJ2-5 provide the parts outside the CDR3, is GAGVSQSPRYKVAKRGQDVALRCDPISGHVSLFWYQQALGQGPEFLTYFQNEAQLDKSGLPSDRFFAERPEGSVSTLKIQRTQQEDSAVYLCASSRNRVGETQYFGPGTRLLVL.